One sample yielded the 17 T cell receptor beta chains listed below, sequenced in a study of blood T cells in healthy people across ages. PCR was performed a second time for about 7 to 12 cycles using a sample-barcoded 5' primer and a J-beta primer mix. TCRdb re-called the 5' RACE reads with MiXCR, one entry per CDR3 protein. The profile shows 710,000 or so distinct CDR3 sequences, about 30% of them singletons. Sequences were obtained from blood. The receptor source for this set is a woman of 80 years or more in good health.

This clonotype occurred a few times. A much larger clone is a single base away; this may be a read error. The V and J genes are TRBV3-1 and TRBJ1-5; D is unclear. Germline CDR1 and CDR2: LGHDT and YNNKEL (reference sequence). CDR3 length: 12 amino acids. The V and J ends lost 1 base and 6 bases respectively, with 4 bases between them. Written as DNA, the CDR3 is TGTGCCAGCAGCCAAGGCATTCAGCCCCAGCATTTT. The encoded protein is CASSQGIQPQHF.

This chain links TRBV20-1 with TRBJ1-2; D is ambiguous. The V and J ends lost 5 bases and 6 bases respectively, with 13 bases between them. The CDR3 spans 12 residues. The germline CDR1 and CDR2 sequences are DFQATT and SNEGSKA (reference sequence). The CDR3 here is CSADPGFHGYTF. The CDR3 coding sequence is TGCAGTGCTGACCCAGGATTCCATGGCTACACCTTC.

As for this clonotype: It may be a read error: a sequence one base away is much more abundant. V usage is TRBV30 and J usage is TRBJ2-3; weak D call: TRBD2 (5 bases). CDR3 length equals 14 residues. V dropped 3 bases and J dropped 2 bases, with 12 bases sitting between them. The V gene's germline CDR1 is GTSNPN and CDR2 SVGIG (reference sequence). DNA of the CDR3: TGTGCCTGGAGGGTAGGAGGAACCACAGATACGCAGTATTTT. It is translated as CAWRVGGTTDTQYF. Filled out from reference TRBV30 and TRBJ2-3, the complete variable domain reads SQTIHQWPATLVQPVGSPLSLECTVEGTSNPNLYWYRQAAGRGLQLLFYSVGIGQISSEVPQNLSASRPQDRQFILSSKKLLLSDSGFYLCAWRVGGTTDTQYFGPGTRLTVL.

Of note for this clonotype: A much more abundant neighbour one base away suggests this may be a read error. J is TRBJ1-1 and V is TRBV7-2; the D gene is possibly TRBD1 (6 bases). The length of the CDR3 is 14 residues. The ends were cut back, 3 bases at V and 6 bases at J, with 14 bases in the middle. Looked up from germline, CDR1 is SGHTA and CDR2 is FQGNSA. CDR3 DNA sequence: TGTGCCAGCAGCTTCGGGGGCCGCGACGCTGAAGCTTTCTTT. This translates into CASSFGGRDAEAFF.

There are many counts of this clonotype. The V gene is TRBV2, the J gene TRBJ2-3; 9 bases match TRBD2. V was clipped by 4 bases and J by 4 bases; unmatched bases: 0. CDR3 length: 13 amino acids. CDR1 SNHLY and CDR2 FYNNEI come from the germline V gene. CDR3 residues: CASSGGRADTQYF. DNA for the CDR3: TGTGCCAGCAGTGGCGGGAGGGCAGATACGCAGTATTTT.

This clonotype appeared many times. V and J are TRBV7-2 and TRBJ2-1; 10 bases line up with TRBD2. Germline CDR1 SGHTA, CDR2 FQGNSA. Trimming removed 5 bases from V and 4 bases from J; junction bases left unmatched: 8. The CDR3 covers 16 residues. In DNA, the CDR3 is TGTGCCAGCAGCAGAGACAGCGGGGGGGCTTACAATGAGCAGTTCTTC. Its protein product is CASSRDSGGAYNEQFF.

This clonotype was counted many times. The CDR3 sequence: CASAFGPPRRAFF. DNA of the CDR3: TGTGCCAGCGCTTTCGGGCCCCCGAGGAGAGCGTTCTTC. The chain carries TRBV12-3 or TRBV12-4 and TRBJ2-1; D is unresolved. There are 13 residues in the CDR3. V was trimmed by 8 bases and J by 15 bases, leaving 23 bases between them.

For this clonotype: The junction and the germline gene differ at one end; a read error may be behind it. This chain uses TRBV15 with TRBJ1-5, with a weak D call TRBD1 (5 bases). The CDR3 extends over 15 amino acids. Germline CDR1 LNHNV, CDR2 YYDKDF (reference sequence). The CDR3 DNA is TGTGCCACCAGCAGAGAGGAACAGGTAAATCGGCCCCAGCATTTT. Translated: CATSREEQVNRPQHF.

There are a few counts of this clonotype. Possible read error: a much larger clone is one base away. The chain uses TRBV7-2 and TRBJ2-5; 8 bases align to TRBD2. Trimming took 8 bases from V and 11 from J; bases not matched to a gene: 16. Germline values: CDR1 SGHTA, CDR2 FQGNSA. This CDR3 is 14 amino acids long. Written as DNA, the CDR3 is TGTGCCAGCTACCTCGGGGGGGCCTACAATGAGCAGTACTTC. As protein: CASYLGGAYNEQYF.

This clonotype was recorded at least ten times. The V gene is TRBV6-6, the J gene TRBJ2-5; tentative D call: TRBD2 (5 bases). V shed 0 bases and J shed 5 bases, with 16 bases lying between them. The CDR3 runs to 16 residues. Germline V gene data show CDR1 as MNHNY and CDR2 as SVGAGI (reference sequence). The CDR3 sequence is CASSYSRAGFRETQYF. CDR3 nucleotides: TGTGCCAGCAGTTACTCGAGGGCTGGGTTTAGGGAGACCCAGTACTTC.

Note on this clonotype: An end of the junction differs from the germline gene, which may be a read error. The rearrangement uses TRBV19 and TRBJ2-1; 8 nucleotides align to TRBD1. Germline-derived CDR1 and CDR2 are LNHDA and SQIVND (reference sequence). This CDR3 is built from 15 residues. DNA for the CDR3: TGTGTCAGTAGTCCCGACAGGGGCTCCTACAATGAGCAGTTCTTC. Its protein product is CVSSPDRGSYNEQFF.

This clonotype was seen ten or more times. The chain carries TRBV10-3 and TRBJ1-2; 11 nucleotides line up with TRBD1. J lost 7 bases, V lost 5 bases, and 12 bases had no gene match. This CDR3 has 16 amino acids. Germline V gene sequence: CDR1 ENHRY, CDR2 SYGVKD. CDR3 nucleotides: TGTGCCATCAGTAAAACCGGGACAGGGGGGCAGGGTGGCTACACCTTC. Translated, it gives CAISKTGTGGQGGYTF.

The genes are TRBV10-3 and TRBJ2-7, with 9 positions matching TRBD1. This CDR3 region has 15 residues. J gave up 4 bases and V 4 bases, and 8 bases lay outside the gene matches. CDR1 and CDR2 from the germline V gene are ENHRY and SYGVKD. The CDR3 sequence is CAISGGTGSVYEQYF. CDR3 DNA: TGTGCCATCAGTGGGGGGACAGGGAGTGTTTACGAGCAGTACTTC.

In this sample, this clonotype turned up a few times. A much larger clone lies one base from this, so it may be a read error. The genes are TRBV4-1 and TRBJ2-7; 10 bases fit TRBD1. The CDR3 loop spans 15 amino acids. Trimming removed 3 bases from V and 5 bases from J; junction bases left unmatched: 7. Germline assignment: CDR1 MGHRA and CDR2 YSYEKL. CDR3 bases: TGCGCCAGCAGCCAGCCGGGACAGGGGTCCCACGAGCAGTACTTC. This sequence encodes CASSQPGQGSHEQYF.

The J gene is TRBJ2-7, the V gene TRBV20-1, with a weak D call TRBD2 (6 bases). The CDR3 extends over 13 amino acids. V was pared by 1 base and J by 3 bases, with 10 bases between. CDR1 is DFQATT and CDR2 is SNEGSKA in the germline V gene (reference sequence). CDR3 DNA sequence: TGCAGTGCTAGAGCAGGGCGGGACTACGAGCAGTACTTC. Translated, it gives CSARAGRDYEQYF.

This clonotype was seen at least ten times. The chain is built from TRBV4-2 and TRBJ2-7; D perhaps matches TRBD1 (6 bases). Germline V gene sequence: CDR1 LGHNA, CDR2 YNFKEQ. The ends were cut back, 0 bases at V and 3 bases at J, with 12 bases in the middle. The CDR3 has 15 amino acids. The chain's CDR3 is CASSQDGRGNYEQYF. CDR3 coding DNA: TGTGCCAGCAGCCAAGACGGCAGGGGAAACTACGAGCAGTACTTC.

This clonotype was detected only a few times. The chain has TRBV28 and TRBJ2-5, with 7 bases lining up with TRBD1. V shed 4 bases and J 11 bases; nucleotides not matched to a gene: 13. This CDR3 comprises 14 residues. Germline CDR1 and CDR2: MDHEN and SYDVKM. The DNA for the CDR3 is TGTGCCAGCAGTTACGGGACAGAGTACAATGAGCAGTACTTC. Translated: CASSYGTEYNEQYF.